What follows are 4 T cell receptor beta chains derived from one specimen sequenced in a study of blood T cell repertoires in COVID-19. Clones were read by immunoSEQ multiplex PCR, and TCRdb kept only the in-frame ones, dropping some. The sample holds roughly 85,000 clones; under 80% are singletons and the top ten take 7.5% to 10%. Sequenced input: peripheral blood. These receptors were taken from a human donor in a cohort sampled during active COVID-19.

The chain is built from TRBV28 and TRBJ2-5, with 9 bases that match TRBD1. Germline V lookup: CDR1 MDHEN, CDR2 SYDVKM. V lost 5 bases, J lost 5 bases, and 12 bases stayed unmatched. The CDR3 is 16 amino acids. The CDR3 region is CASSPFSTGGGETQYF. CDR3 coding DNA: TGTGCCAGCAGTCCCTTCTCGACAGGGGGAGGGGAGACCCAGTACTTC.

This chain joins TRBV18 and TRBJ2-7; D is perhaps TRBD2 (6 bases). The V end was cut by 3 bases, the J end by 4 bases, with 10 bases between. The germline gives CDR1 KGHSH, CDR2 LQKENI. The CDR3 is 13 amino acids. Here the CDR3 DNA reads TGTGCCAGCTCACCGACTAGGGATTACGAGCAGTACTTC. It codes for CASSPTRDYEQYF. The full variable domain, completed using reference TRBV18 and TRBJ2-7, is NAGVMQNPRHLVRRRGQEARLRCSPMKGHSHVYWYRQLPEEGLKFMVYLQKENIIDESGMPKERFSAEFPKEGPSILRIQQVVRGDSAAYFCASSPTRDYEQYFGPGTRLTVT.

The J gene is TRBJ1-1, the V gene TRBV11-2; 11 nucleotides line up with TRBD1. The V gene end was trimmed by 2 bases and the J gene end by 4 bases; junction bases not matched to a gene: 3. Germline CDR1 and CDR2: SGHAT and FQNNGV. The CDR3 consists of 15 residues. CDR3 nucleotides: TGTGCCAGCAGCTTAATGGGACAGGGGGGCACTGAAGCTTTCTTT. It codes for CASSLMGQGGTEAFF.

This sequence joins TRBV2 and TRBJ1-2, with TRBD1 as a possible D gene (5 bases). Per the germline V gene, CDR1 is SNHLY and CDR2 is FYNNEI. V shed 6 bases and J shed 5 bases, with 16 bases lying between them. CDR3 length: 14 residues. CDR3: CASSPSGGRYGYTF. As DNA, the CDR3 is TGTGCCAGCAGCCCCTCGGGGGGAAGGTATGGCTACACCTTC.